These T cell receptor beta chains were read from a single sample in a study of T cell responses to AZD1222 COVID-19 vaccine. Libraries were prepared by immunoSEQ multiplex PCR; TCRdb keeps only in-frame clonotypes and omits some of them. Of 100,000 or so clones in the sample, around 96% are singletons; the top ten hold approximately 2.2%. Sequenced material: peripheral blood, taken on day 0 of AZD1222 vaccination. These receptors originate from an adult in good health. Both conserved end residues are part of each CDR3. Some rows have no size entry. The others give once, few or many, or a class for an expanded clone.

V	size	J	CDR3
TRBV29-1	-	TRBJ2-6	CSFLYVVSGANVLTF
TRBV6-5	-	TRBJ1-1	CASILQGPPNTEAFF
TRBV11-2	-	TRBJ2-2	CASRILTGKWTGELFF
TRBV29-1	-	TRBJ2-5	CSAAMRNQETQYF
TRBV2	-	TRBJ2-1	CASRSGTSGRGEQFF
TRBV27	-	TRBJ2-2	CASSLDSSFGELFF
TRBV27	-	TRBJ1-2	CASSLSEGAVGGYTF
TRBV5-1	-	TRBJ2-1	CASSSLGDYNEQFF
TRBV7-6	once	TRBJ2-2	CASSLDRPNTGELFF
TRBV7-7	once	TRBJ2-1	CASSLESQGPYNEQFF
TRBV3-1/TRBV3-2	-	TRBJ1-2	CASSQDGGLRERDGYTF
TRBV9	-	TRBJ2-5	CASSVGFGGETQYF
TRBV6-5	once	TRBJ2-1	CASGSWAEQFF
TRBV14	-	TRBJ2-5	CASSRGFQPSGRETQYF
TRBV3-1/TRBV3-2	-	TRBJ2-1	CASSQDSLAGISNEQFF
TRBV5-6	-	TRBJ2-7	CASSDVTAEVYF
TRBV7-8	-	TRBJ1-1	CASSLEGARAFF
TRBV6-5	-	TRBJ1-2	CASSYGRGNYGYTF
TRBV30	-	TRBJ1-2	CAWNNGANYGYTF
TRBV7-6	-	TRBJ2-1	CASSLGADPYNEQFF
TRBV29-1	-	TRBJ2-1	CSVLDPYSYNEQFF
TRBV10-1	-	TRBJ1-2	CASSPDGASYGYTF
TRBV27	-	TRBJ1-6	CASSSRGQDDSPLHF
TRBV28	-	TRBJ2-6	CASSLGEGFSGANVLTF
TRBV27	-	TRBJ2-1	CASSAKGGNEQFF
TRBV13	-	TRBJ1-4	CASSSGTGDEKLFF
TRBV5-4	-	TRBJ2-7	CASSGGAVLEQYF
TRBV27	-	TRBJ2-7	CASSLSGLAPHYEQYF
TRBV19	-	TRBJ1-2	CASRSLNSVQRPYGYTF
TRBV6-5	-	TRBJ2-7	CASSYPRDRESYEQYF
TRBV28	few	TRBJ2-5	CASSPDRLAGKQETQYF
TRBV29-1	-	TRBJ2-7	CSPRSQGQGRYEQYF
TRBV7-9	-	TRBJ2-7	CASSFALRPYEQYF
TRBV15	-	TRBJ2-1	CATSRDPAGQTYNEQFF
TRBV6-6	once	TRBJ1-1	CASSYRWDSSTEAFF
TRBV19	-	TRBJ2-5	CASRDSAAQETQYF
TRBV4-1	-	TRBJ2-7	CASSHGQGAYEQYF
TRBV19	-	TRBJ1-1	CASSIGQGNTEAFF
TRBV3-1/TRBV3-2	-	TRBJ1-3	CASSQVSRGAGNTIYF
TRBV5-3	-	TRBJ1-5	CARSFSTGGGEPQHF
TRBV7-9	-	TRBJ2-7	CASRLAPSGSYEQYF
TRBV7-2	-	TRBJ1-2	CASSSEVATNYGYTF
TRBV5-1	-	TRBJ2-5	CASSSGTSVWETQYF
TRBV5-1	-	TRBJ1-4	CASSLVGQGAPGEKLFF
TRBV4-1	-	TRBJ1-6	CASSQPSGRSADSPLHF
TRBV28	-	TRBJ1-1	CASSLDTHVNTEAFF
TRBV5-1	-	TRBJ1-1	CASSLTGVSVAEAFF
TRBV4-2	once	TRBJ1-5	CASSQDIKALGNQPQHF
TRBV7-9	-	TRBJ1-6	CASSIWTARRNSPLHF
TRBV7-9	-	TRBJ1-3	CASSLVGDPGNTIYF
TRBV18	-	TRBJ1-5	CASSPPGGFQPQHF
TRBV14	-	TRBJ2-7	CASSQGGEQYF
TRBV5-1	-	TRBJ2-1	CASSWDSSSYNEQFF